The 18 T cell receptor beta chains given below trace back to one sample, sequenced in a study of beta chain features in type 1 diabetes. Expressed TCRB transcripts were sequenced because the entire RNA isolate underwent reverse transcription. Data came from immunoSEQ multiplex PCR; TCRdb stores just in-frame clones and leaves some out. The sample shows 850,000 to 900,000 clones, 15% to 20% of them seen only once. The sequencing sample was made of naive CD4+ T cells from blood. The receptors derive from a woman under 30 in good health.

This clone was seen more than once but under ten times. This rearrangement joins TRBV2 to TRBJ2-1; TRBD2 matches 10 bases. The CDR3 totals 15 residues. CDR1 and CDR2 from the germline V gene are SNHLY and FYNNEI. V shed 1 base and J 8 bases; nucleotides not matched to a gene: 5. The CDR3 DNA sequence: TGTGCCAGCAGTGAAGAGGTAGCGGGAGGCCATGAGCAGTTCTTC. This sequence encodes CASSEEVAGGHEQFF.

This clone was picked up a small number of times. The chain combines TRBV11-2 with TRBJ2-7, with 11 bases lining up with TRBD1. The CDR3 runs to 15 residues. Germline values: CDR1 SGHAT, CDR2 FQNNGV. Losses at the gene ends were 3 bases for V and 5 bases for J; bases not matched to a gene: 6. CDR3 coding DNA: TGTGCCAGCAGCTTTTCCGGGACAGGGGGAAACGAGCAGTACTTC. It codes for CASSFSGTGGNEQYF.

On this clone itself: A read error may produce the germline difference seen at one junction end. The chain employs TRBV6-5 and TRBJ1-2, with 7 bases lining up with TRBD1. Per germline, CDR1 MNHEY and CDR2 SVGAGI. This CDR3 is 13 amino acids long. The CDR3 sequence: CAISGTENYGYTF. CDR3 sequence (DNA): TGTGCCATCAGTGGGACAGAAAACTATGGCTACACCTTC.

This clone was seen a few times. The chain recombines TRBV7-9 with TRBJ2-1; TRBD2 aligns across 7 bases. V trimming: 1 base; J trimming: 15 bases; junction bases outside the gene matches: 9. Germline V CDR1 and CDR2: SEHNR, FQNEAQ (reference sequence). There are 13 residues in the CDR3. The CDR3 region has the DNA TGTGCCAGCAGCTTAGATGGGACTATCCGTCGGTTCTTC. Protein product: CASSLDGTIRRFF. The full variable domain, with the rest looked up from reference TRBV7-9 and TRBJ2-1, is DTGVSQNPRHKITKRGQNVTFRCDPISEHNRLYWYRQTLGQGPEFLTYFQNEAQLEKSRLLSDRFSAERPKGSFSTLEIQRTEQGDSAMYLCASSLDGTIRRFFGPGTRLTVL.

The rearrangement joins TRBV9 to TRBJ2-2; the D is unclear. The CDR3 is 16 amino acids. Trimming cost V 1 base and J 4 bases, with 14 bases left between them. Germline-derived CDR1 and CDR2 are SGDLS and YYNGEE. The CDR3 protein is CASSVIGRSGTGELFF. The DNA for the CDR3 is TGTGCCAGCAGCGTAATAGGCCGTTCGGGCACCGGGGAGCTGTTTTTT.

The chain uses TRBV5-1 and TRBJ2-1; 11 bases are shared with TRBD1. Per germline, CDR1 SGHRS and CDR2 YFSETQ. J gave up 9 bases and V 4 bases, and 3 bases lay outside the gene matches. CDR3 length equals 13 residues. CDR3 bases: TGCGCCAGCAGCGTGGGACAGGGGGGTGAGCAGTTCTTC. Protein: CASSVGQGGEQFF.

This clone has a handful of counts. In nucleotides, the CDR3 is TGTGCCAGCAGTTTGTATCTAGCGGGAGCCTACGAGCAGTACTTC. It is translated as CASSLYLAGAYEQYF. V and J are TRBV28 and TRBJ2-7; 10 bases are shared with TRBD2. CDR3 size: 15 residues. Germline V gives CDR1 MDHEN, CDR2 SYDVKM. With 3 bases clipped from V and 2 bases from J, the junction kept 4 bases outside the gene matches.

A few counts support this clone. This chain joins TRBV4-1 and TRBJ1-5; D ambiguous. The V and J ends lost 0 bases and 0 bases respectively, with 9 bases between them. CDR3 length: 16 amino acids. Germline values: CDR1 MGHRA, CDR2 YSYEKL. The CDR3 coding sequence is TGCGCCAGCAGCCAAGAGTTGAGTTTTAGCAATCAGCCCCAGCATTTT. It specifies CASSQELSFSNQPQHF.

The rearrangement links TRBV4-3 to TRBJ2-6, with a weak D call TRBD2 (5 bases). This CDR3 has 19 residues. Trimming pared 0 bases from V and 4 bases from J, leaving 19 bases between. Germline values: CDR1 LGHNA, CDR2 YSLEER. In nucleotides, the CDR3 is TGCGCCAGCAGCCAAGATTTGATGGTCCTGGGAGCCGGGGCCAACGTCCTGACTTTC. This encodes CASSQDLMVLGAGANVLTF.

This clone was seen more than once but under ten times. The chain couples TRBV6-5 to TRBJ2-3, with 8 bases that match TRBD2. V lost 2 bases to trimming and J lost 3 bases; unmatched junction nucleotides: 4. The CDR3 contains 15 residues. CDR1 is MNHEY and CDR2 is SVGAGI in the germline V gene. The chain's CDR3 is CASSYAGGATDTQYF. The CDR3 coding sequence is TGTGCCAGCAGTTACGCGGGAGGAGCGACAGATACGCAGTATTTT.

This rearrangement joins TRBV10-3 to TRBJ2-6; D remains unclear. Germline V lookup: CDR1 ENHRY, CDR2 SYGVKD. This CDR3 is 16 amino acids long. Trimming shortened V by 1 base and J by 0 bases, and 7 bases separated the two germline ends. This CDR3 reads CAISEYTLSGANVLTF. As DNA, the CDR3 is TGTGCCATCAGTGAGTATACCCTCTCTGGGGCCAACGTCCTGACTTTC.

This clone showed up just a few times. The chain is built from TRBV18 and TRBJ2-1, with unresolved D. Germline V CDR1 and CDR2: KGHSH, LQKENI. This CDR3 contains 13 residues. Trimming removed 3 bases from V and 6 bases from J, with 9 bases in between. The chain's CDR3 is CASSPPYGNEQFF. In DNA, the CDR3 is TGTGCCAGCTCACCCCCCTATGGCAATGAGCAGTTCTTC.

The CDR3 region is CASSLASQGYPWETQYF. The CDR3, as DNA: TGTGCCAGCAGCTTAGCATCCCAGGGTTATCCTTGGGAGACCCAGTACTTC. The V gene is TRBV11-2, the J gene TRBJ2-5, with a weak D call TRBD1 (5 bases). CDR3 length equals 17 residues. Germline CDR1 SGHAT, CDR2 FQNNGV. V shed 1 base and J shed 5 bases, with 20 bases lying between them.

A few counts support this clone. The rearrangement joins TRBV11-2 to TRBJ2-6; D remains unclear. CDR1 and CDR2 (germline): SGHAT, FQNNGV. This CDR3 comprises 13 residues. Trimming removed 1 base from V and 3 bases from J, with 1 base in between. CDR3 sequence reads: CASSLGGANVLTF. DNA for the CDR3: TGTGCCAGCAGCTTAGGTGGGGCCAACGTCCTGACTTTC.

This clone was seen more than once but under ten times. This chain uses TRBV7-8 with TRBJ2-5, with 8 bases that match TRBD2. The germline V gene encodes CDR1 SGHVS and CDR2 FQNEAQ. The CDR3 length is 16 residues. V shed 1 base, J shed 7 bases, and the junction held 11 bases outside the gene matches. CDR3 amino acids: CASSLGVSGVRGTQYF. The DNA of the CDR3 is TGTGCCAGCAGCTTAGGCGTTAGCGGGGTCAGGGGGACCCAGTACTTC.

There are a few counts of this clone. The chain joins TRBV5-1 to TRBJ2-1; D possibly corresponds to TRBD1 (5 bases). Looked up from germline, CDR1 is SGHRS and CDR2 is YFSETQ. Trimming shortened V by 4 bases and J by 5 bases, and 19 bases separated the two germline ends. The CDR3 contains 16 residues. As DNA, the CDR3 is TGCGCCAGCAGCCAACGACCTCGCCTACAGGACAATGAGCAGTTCTTC. Protein sequence: CASSQRPRLQDNEQFF.

The chain uses TRBV6-5 and TRBJ2-5, with D uncertain. The CDR3 consists of 15 residues. Trimming left V 1 base short and J 5 bases short, with 14 bases between. Germline V lookup: CDR1 MNHEY, CDR2 SVGAGI. The CDR3 sequence: CASSYWVGLKETQYF. CDR3 DNA: TGTGCCAGCAGTTACTGGGTGGGTTTGAAGGAGACCCAGTACTTC.

The V and J genes are TRBV29-1 and TRBJ2-2; TRBD2 is a possible D gene (6 bases). The V gene's germline CDR1 is SQVTM and CDR2 ANQGSEA. The CDR3 consists of 15 residues. V lost 5 bases, J lost 0 bases, and 13 bases lay in between. The CDR3 DNA sequence: TGCAGCGTTCGACTAGTGGGCGCGAACACCGGGGAGCTGTTTTTT. This translates into CSVRLVGANTGELFF.